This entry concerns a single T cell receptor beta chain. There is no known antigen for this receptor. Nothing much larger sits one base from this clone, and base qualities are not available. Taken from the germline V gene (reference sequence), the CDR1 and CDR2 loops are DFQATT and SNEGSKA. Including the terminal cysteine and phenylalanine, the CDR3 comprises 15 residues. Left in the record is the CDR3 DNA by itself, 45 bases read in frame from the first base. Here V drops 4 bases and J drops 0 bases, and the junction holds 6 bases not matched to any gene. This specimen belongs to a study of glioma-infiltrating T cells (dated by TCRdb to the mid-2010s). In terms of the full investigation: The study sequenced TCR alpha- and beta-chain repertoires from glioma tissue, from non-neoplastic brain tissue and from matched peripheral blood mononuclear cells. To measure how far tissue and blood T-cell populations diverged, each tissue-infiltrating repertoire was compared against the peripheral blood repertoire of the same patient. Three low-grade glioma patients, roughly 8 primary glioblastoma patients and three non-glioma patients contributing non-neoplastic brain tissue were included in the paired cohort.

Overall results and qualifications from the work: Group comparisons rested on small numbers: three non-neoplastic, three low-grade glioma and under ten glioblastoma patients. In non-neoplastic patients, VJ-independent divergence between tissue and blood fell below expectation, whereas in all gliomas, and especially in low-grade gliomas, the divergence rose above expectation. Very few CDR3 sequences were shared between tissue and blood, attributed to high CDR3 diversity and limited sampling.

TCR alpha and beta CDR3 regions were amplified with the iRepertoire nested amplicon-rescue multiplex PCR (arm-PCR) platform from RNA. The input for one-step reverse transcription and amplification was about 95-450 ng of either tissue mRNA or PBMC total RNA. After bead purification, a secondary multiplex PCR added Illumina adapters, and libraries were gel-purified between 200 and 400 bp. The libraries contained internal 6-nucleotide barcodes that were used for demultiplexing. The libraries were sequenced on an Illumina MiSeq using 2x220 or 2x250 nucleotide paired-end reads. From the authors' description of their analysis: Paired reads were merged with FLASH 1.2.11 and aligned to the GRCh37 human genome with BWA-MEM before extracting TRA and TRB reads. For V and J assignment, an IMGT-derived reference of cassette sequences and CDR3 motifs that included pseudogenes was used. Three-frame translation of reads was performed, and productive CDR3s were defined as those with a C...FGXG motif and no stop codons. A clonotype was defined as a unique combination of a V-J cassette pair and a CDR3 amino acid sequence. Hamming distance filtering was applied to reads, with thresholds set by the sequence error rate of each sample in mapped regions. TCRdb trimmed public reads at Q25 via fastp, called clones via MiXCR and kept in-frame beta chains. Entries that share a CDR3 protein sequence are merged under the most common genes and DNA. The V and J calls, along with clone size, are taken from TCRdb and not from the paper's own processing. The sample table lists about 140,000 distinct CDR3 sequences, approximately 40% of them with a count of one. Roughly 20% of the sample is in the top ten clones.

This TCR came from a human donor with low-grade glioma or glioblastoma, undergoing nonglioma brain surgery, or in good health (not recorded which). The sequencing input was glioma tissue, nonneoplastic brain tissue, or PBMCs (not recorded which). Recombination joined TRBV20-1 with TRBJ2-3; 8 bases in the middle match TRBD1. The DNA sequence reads TGCAGTGCTACCACGTGGACAGGGAGCACAGATACGCAGTATTTT. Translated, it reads CSATTWTGSTDTQYF.